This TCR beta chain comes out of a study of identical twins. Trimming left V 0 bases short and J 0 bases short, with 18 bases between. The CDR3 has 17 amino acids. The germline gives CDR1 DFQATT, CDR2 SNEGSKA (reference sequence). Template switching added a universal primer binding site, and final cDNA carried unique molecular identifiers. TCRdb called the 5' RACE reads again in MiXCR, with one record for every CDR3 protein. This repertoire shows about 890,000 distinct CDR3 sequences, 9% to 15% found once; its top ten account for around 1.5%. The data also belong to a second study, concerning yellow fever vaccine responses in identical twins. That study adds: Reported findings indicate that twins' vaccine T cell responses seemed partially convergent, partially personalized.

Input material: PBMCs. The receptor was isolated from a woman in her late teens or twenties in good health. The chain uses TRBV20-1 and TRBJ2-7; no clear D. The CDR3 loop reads CSARDRVGGVFSYEQYF. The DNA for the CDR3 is TGCAGTGCTAGAGATCGGGTTGGTGGGGTTTTCTCCTACGAGCAGTACTTC.